Each of the 25 T cell receptor beta chains below was sequenced from the same sample in a study of cytomegalovirus exposure and HLA in healthy donors. With 60 Vbeta and 13 Jbeta primers, the PCR was carried out. Assay used: immunoSEQ multiplex PCR; TCRdb lists only in-frame clones, some missing. The table records some 130,000 clones, about three quarters of them present only once. Material: PBMCs. The receptors originated from a male donor in good health and CMV-seropositive.

The count of this clone is one. At one end the junction does not follow the germline gene, possibly because of a read error. This sample includes further DNA sequences coding for the same CDR3. The CDR3 DNA is TGTGCCAGCGGGACAGGGGATTCCGGGGCCAACGTCCTGACTTTC. Translating gives CASGTGDSGANVLTF. The chain has TRBV5-1 and TRBJ2-6, with TRBD1 identical over 10 bases. Germline-derived CDR1 and CDR2 are SGHRS and YFSETQ. The CDR3 covers 15 residues.

J is TRBJ2-1 and V is TRBV9, with 8 positions matching TRBD2. Germline-derived CDR1 and CDR2 are SGDLS and YYNGEE. The CDR3 covers 15 residues. V trimming: 0 bases; J trimming: 6 bases; junction bases outside the gene matches: 5. CDR3 sequence reads: CASSVEVRGGNEQFF. CDR3 sequence (DNA): TGTGCCAGCAGCGTAGAGGTTCGGGGGGGCAATGAGCAGTTCTTC.

This chain connects TRBV19 to TRBJ1-5, with D possibly TRBD1 on 5 matching bases. Germline CDR1 is LNHDA and CDR2 is SQIVND (reference sequence). The CDR3 has 16 residues. Between the trimmed V and J ends, which lost 1 base and 0 bases, there was a span of 10 bases. The CDR3 reads CASSIGAGRSNQPQHF. The CDR3 bases are TGTGCCAGTAGTATAGGGGCAGGGCGTAGCAATCAGCCCCAGCATTTT.

Only one count was recorded for this clone. This chain connects TRBV7-9 to TRBJ2-1, with a weak D call TRBD2 (5 bases). Germline CDR1 is SEHNR and CDR2 is FQNEAQ (reference sequence). V was trimmed by 3 bases and J by 3 bases, leaving 12 bases between them. This CDR3 is 15 amino acids long. The CDR3 reads CASSFRGPIYNEQFF. CDR3 coding DNA: TGTGCCAGCAGCTTCAGAGGGCCTATCTACAATGAGCAGTTCTTC. Based on the CDR3 plus reference TRBV7-9 and TRBJ2-1, the full variable domain is DTGVSQNPRHKITKRGQNVTFRCDPISEHNRLYWYRQTLGQGPEFLTYFQNEAQLEKSRLLSDRFSAERPKGSFSTLEIQRTEQGDSAMYLCASSFRGPIYNEQFFGPGTRLTVL.

The genes are TRBV6-6 and TRBJ2-7; 7 bases agree with TRBD2. From germline, CDR1 is MNHNY and CDR2 SVGAGI (reference sequence). The CDR3 covers 14 residues. After removal of 5 bases from V and 3 bases from J, the junction contained 7 bases not matched to a gene. The CDR3 protein is CASSGGGPYYEQYF. DNA of the CDR3: TGTGCCAGCAGTGGGGGGGGACCGTACTACGAGCAGTACTTC.

This chain joins TRBV5-5 and TRBJ2-1; 9 bases are shared with TRBD2. Trimming at V came to 5 bases and at J to 4 bases, leaving 10 bases not matched to a gene. CDR1 and CDR2 from the germline V gene are SGHKS and YYEKEE (reference sequence). The CDR3 is 16 residues long. In DNA, the CDR3 is TGTGCCAGCAGTTTTAATAGCGGGGGTCCATACAATGAGCAGTTCTTC. As protein: CASSFNSGGPYNEQFF.

The V gene is TRBV11-3, the J gene TRBJ2-2, with D maybe TRBD2 (6 bases). The CDR3 covers 13 residues. V lost 5 bases and J 6 bases, leaving 10 bases between the germline ends. Germline assignment: CDR1 SGHNT and CDR2 YENEEA. CDR3 sequence reads: CASSQRLAGELFF. The CDR3 DNA reads TGTGCCAGCAGCCAGAGACTAGCCGGGGAGCTGTTTTTT.

The chain links TRBV7-3 to TRBJ2-5, with 12 nucleotides matching TRBD2. The CDR3 totals 15 residues. Trimming cost V 6 bases and J 2 bases; bases outside gene matches: 4. From germline, CDR1 is SGHTA and CDR2 FQGTGA. Here the CDR3 DNA reads TGTGCCAGCAGTTCTAGCGGGAGGGGGCAAGAGACCCAGTACTTC. Encoded protein: CASSSSGRGQETQYF.

The sample holds a few counts of this clone. V is TRBV10-3 and J is TRBJ2-1, with 8 bases lining up with TRBD2. Germline V gene lookup returns CDR1 ENHRY and CDR2 SYGVKD. This CDR3 has 13 residues. Trimming cost V 6 bases and J 5 bases; bases outside gene matches: 3. CDR3 amino acids: CAISPLADNEQFF. CDR3 DNA: TGTGCCATCAGCCCACTAGCGGACAATGAGCAGTTCTTC.

This clone was observed a few times. The J gene is TRBJ2-3, the V gene TRBV28; 7 bases are a match to TRBD2. CDR1 MDHEN and CDR2 SYDVKM come from the germline V gene. V was pared by 5 bases and J by 5 bases, with 19 bases of the junction left unmatched. This CDR3 contains 18 residues. The CDR3 loop is CASSPVLHAGVMLDTQYF. As DNA, the CDR3 is TGTGCCAGCAGTCCTGTCCTGCACGCGGGAGTGATGTTAGATACGCAGTATTTT.

V usage is TRBV7-2 and J usage is TRBJ2-5; TRBD2 matches 16 bases. Trimming took 8 bases from V and 5 from J; bases not matched to a gene: 5. The germline V gene encodes CDR1 SGHTA and CDR2 FQGNSA. The CDR3 loop spans 15 amino acids. CDR3 bases: TGTGCCAGCGGGACTAGCGGGGGGGCCCGGGAGACCCAGTACTTC. Translation: CASGTSGGARETQYF.

This clone has only one observation. This chain links TRBV2 with TRBJ2-5; D is unclear. Trimming pared 2 bases from V and 2 bases from J, leaving 12 bases between. Germline CDR1 is SNHLY and CDR2 is FYNNEI. This CDR3 region has 15 residues. This chain's CDR3 is CASSESVWRQETQYF. The CDR3, as DNA: TGTGCCAGCAGTGAATCGGTCTGGCGGCAAGAGACCCAGTACTTC.

The V gene is TRBV14, the J gene TRBJ2-4, with D possibly matching TRBD2 (5 bases). Trimming cost V 4 bases and J 1 base, with 11 bases left between them. The CDR3 is 15 amino acids. CDR1 is SGHDN, CDR2 FVKESK, per germline. CDR3 sequence reads: CASSPATMAKNIQYF. In DNA form, the CDR3 reads TGTGCCAGCAGCCCCGCGACTATGGCCAAAAACATTCAGTACTTC.

V gene TRBV9 combines with J gene TRBJ2-1; 14 bases are shared with TRBD2. The J segment lost 4 bases and the V segment lost 1 base, leaving 19 bases of the junction unmatched. Germline-derived CDR1 and CDR2 are SGDLS and YYNGEE. This CDR3 region has 22 residues. CDR3 in amino acids: CASSVNFQRGLAGVSGYNEQFF. The CDR3 nucleotides are TGTGCCAGCAGCGTAAACTTTCAAAGGGGACTAGCGGGAGTCAGTGGATACAATGAGCAGTTCTTC. The full variable domain, with the rest looked up from reference TRBV9 and TRBJ2-1, is DSGVTQTPKHLITATGQRVTLRCSPRSGDLSVYWYQQSLDQGLQFLIQYYNGEERAKGNILERFSAQQFPDLHSELNLSSLELGDSALYFCASSVNFQRGLAGVSGYNEQFFGPGTRLTVL.

This rearrangement joins TRBV19 to TRBJ2-2, with 12 bases aligning to TRBD2. This CDR3 has 15 amino acids. The V and J ends lost 6 bases and 6 bases, in that order; junction bases with no gene match: 5. Germline V gives CDR1 LNHDA, CDR2 SQIVND (reference sequence). The CDR3 bases are TGTGCCAGTAGACTAGCGGGGGGCTCTGCCGGGGAGCTGTTTTTT. Protein product: CASRLAGGSAGELFF.

This clone was found a few times. The rearrangement links TRBV5-1 to TRBJ1-4; 7 nucleotides align to TRBD1. The CDR3 consists of 13 residues. V trimming: 3 bases; J trimming: 4 bases; junction bases outside the gene matches: 0. CDR1 is SGHRS and CDR2 is YFSETQ in the germline V gene. The DNA for the CDR3 is TGCGCCAGCAGCTGGGACAGTAATGAAAAACTGTTTTTT. This gives the protein CASSWDSNEKLFF.

On this clone: Additional DNA sequences in this sample encode the identical CDR3. V gene TRBV7-2 combines with J gene TRBJ2-5, with D maybe TRBD2 (6 bases). Trimming removed 1 base at V and 1 base at J, with 10 bases between. The germline CDR1 and CDR2 sequences are SGHTA and FQGNSA. This CDR3 has 15 amino acids. The DNA for the CDR3 is TGTGCCAGCAGCTTAGGAGGAGGGCCCCAAGAGACCCAGTACTTC. Amino acids: CASSLGGGPQETQYF.

V is TRBV30 and J is TRBJ2-7; 10 positions match TRBD1. CDR1 and CDR2 from the germline V gene are GTSNPN and SVGIG (reference sequence). The J segment lost 4 bases and the V segment lost 5 bases, leaving 8 bases of the junction unmatched. The CDR3 is made up of 14 amino acids. DNA of the CDR3: TGTGCCTGGTCTAGTGGACAGGGGGTTTACGAGCAGTACTTC. Amino acid sequence: CAWSSGQGVYEQYF.

This clone came up a few times. The rearrangement links TRBV4-2 to TRBJ1-1, with D perhaps matching TRBD1 (6 bases). The CDR3 has 14 residues. CDR1 is LGHNA, CDR2 YNFKEQ, per germline. Trimming cost V 1 base and J 8 bases, with 14 bases left between them. This chain's CDR3 is CASSQGLTGGEAFF. CDR3 nucleotides: TGTGCCAGCAGCCAAGGCCTGACAGGCGGGGAAGCTTTCTTT.

This chain joins TRBV5-1 and TRBJ2-5; 9 nucleotides agree with TRBD1. Germline V gives CDR1 SGHRS, CDR2 YFSETQ. The V segment lost 3 bases and the J segment 5 bases; nucleotides outside the gene matches: 5. The CDR3 sequence is 14 residues long. The CDR3 loop reads CASSSGTGSETQYF. The CDR3 DNA sequence: TGCGCCAGCAGCTCCGGGACAGGGTCGGAGACCCAGTACTTC.

The chain links TRBV18 to TRBJ1-1; 7 bases map to TRBD1. Trimming removed 5 bases from V and 7 bases from J; junction bases left unmatched: 4. Germline V gene lookup returns CDR1 KGHSH and CDR2 LQKENI. The CDR3 covers 12 residues. CDR3 residues: CASSGTVIEAFF. The CDR3 coding sequence is TGTGCCAGCTCAGGGACAGTTATTGAAGCTTTCTTT.

The chain has TRBV7-2 and TRBJ1-2, with a weak D call TRBD1 (6 bases). The CDR3 extends over 14 amino acids. The germline V gene has CDR1 SGHTA and CDR2 FQGNSA. V was pared by 4 bases and J by 5 bases, with 14 bases between. In DNA form, the CDR3 reads TGTGCCAGCAGCTCCCTGGGACACCGTTATGGCTACACCTTC. This encodes CASSSLGHRYGYTF.

This clone was picked up one time. The rearrangement links TRBV10-3 to TRBJ2-2, with 9 bases that match TRBD1. There are 14 residues in the CDR3. Germline CDR1 reads ENHRY; CDR2 reads SYGVKD. For the CDR3, the DNA is TGTGCTACCGGGACAGGGCAGAACACCGGGGAGCTGTTTTTT. This sequence encodes CATGTGQNTGELFF.

This clone was observed a few times. This rearrangement joins TRBV6-5 to TRBJ2-5, with D possibly matching TRBD2 (5 bases). The better agreement between TRBJ2-7 and the DNA end casts doubt on the J call. Germline lookup yields CDR1 MNHEY and CDR2 SVGAGI. CDR3 size: 14 residues. The CDR3, as DNA: TGTGCCAGCACCTCCCCGGGGTTCCCCTACGAGCAGTACTTC. Protein sequence: CASTSPGFPYEQYF.

This rearrangement joins TRBV19 to TRBJ2-5; the match to TRBD1 covers 8 bases. Trimming took 8 bases from V and 5 from J; bases not matched to a gene: 7. CDR1 and CDR2 from the germline V gene are LNHDA and SQIVND (reference sequence). The CDR3 loop spans 13 amino acids. The chain's CDR3 is CASETGVGETQYF. The CDR3 bases are TGTGCCAGTGAGACAGGGGTCGGGGAGACCCAGTACTTC.